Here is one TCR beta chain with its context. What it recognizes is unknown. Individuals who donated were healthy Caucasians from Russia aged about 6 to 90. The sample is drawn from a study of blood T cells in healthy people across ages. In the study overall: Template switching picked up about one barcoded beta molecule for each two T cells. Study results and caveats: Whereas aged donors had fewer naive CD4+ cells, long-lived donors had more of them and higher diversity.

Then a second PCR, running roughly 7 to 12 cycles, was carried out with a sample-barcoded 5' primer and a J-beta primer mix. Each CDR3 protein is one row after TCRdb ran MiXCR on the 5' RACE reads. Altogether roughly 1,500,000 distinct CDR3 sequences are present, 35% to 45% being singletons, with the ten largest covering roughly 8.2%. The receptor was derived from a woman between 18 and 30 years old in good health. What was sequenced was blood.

The CDR3 loop is CASSKAPSGSFVETQFF. Written as DNA, the CDR3 is TGTGCCAGCAGCAAAGCCCCTAGCGGGAGTTTTGTGGAGACCCAGTTCTTC. The genes are TRBV21-1 and TRBJ2-1; the table's D call TRBD2 went unverified against the DNA. TRBV21-1 is flagged as a pseudogene. This CDR3 contains 17 residues.